These 32 T cell receptor beta chains share one sample of origin, sequenced in a study of cytomegalovirus exposure and HLA in healthy donors (dated by TCRdb to about 2017). Library creation used the immunoSEQ multiplex PCR assay. A mixture of 60 forward primers for TCR Vbeta segments and 13 reverse primers for TCR Jbeta segments was used in the multiplex PCR. TCRdb stores this immuneACCESS table with in-frame sequences only. Part of the clones is absent; in the studies checked, under half of the shortfall reflects unresolved V genes, and no reason is known for the rest. The sample table shows some 110,000 clones, and under 85% are seen once. Roughly 4% of the sample is taken by the ten largest. Sequencing used PBMCs. These receptors originate from a woman in her forties or fifties in good health and CMV-seropositive.

This clone was seen a single time. V and J are TRBV5-1 and TRBJ1-4; no clear D gene. The V end lost 0 bases, the J end lost 2 bases, and 8 bases lay between the germline ends. Germline-derived CDR1 and CDR2 are SGHRS and YFSETQ. The CDR3 consists of 15 residues. The CDR3 nucleotides are TGCGCCAGCAGCTTGGGAGGCCCGACTAATGAAAAACTGTTTTTT. It specifies CASSLGGPTNEKLFF.

The CDR3 DNA reads as TGTGCCAGCTTCCCCATTCCAACCCCCCGGGAGACCCAGTACTTC. Its protein product is CASFPIPTPRETQYF. This chain joins TRBV7-8 and TRBJ2-5; D gene ambiguous. V was pared by 8 bases and J by 5 bases, with 21 bases between. The CDR3 spans 15 residues. Germline V gene data show CDR1 as SGHVS and CDR2 as FQNEAQ.

V and J are TRBV6-5 and TRBJ1-1; D is undetermined. The CDR3 totals 14 residues. The V gene lost 6 bases and the J gene lost 1 base, with 12 bases spanning the gap. CDR1 and CDR2 (germline): MNHEY, SVGAGI. The CDR3 DNA is TGTGCCAGCAGAAAGTATCGGGAGAACACTGAAGCTTTCTTT. Protein: CASRKYRENTEAFF.

The rearrangement uses TRBV5-6 and TRBJ2-3, with D perhaps TRBD1 (5 bases). There are 15 residues in the CDR3. Germline V lookup: CDR1 SGHDT, CDR2 YYEEEE. V was cut by 0 bases and J by 2 bases, with 10 bases left in between. The CDR3 DNA reads TGTGCCAGCAGCTTGGGGACATTCGTCACAGATACGCAGTATTTT. This translates into CASSLGTFVTDTQYF.

This chain uses TRBV18 with TRBJ2-5, with D perhaps matching TRBD2 (6 bases). This CDR3 spans 15 amino acids. V dropped 1 base and J dropped 1 base, with 10 bases sitting between them. Germline CDR1 KGHSH, CDR2 LQKENI. CDR3 in DNA: TGTGCCAGCTCACCACGACTAGGCGCCCAAGAGACCCAGTACTTC. It encodes CASSPRLGAQETQYF.

The rearrangement links TRBV19 to TRBJ2-6, with 7 bases aligning to TRBD1. The germline CDR1 and CDR2 sequences are LNHDA and SQIVND (reference sequence). After removal of 7 bases from V and 4 bases from J, the junction contained 16 bases not matched to a gene. The CDR3 is made up of 18 amino acids. The DNA for the CDR3 is TGTGCCAGTACCAATTTCCCGCAGGGACAGCCCGGGGCCAACGTCCTGACTTTC. Protein product: CASTNFPQGQPGANVLTF.

The chain joins TRBV5-1 to TRBJ2-2, with D perhaps TRBD2 (5 bases). V was clipped by 4 bases and J by 6 bases, with 16 bases between them. CDR3 length: 15 residues. The V gene's germline CDR1 is SGHRS and CDR2 YFSETQ. The CDR3 loop is CASSSSRNGAGELFF. CDR3 coding DNA: TGCGCCAGCAGCAGCAGTCGGAACGGGGCCGGGGAGCTGTTTTTT.

The genes are TRBV6-5 and TRBJ2-1; unclear D gene. This CDR3 spans 16 amino acids. Trimming removed 4 bases from V and 8 bases from J, with 21 bases in between. Germline CDR1 is MNHEY and CDR2 is SVGAGI. This chain's CDR3 is CASSSFRLGSADEQFF. DNA of the CDR3: TGTGCCAGCAGTTCGTTCAGACTCGGTTCTGCGGATGAGCAGTTCTTC.

This sequence joins TRBV9 and TRBJ1-2; no clear D. Germline V gives CDR1 SGDLS, CDR2 YYNGEE. The CDR3 runs 13 residues. Trimming stripped 1 base from V and 5 bases from J, with 9 bases between. The CDR3 DNA reads TGTGCCAGCAGCGTACTCGGGAATTATGGCTACACCTTC. Protein: CASSVLGNYGYTF. The variable domain in full, completed from reference TRBV9 and TRBJ1-2, reads DSGVTQTPKHLITATGQRVTLRCSPRSGDLSVYWYQQSLDQGLQFLIQYYNGEERAKGNILERFSAQQFPDLHSELNLSSLELGDSALYFCASSVLGNYGYTFGSGTRLTVV.

The chain combines TRBV25-1 with TRBJ1-6; possible D gene TRBD1, 6 bases. Trimming took off 3 bases at V and 0 bases at J, with 15 bases between the two ends. The germline CDR1 and CDR2 sequences are MGHDK and SYGVNS. The CDR3 length is 18 residues. The CDR3 DNA is TGTGCCAGCAGTGATATAACAGGGATGAGCTCCTATAATTCACCCCTCCACTTT. Translated: CASSDITGMSSYNSPLHF.

The gene calls are TRBV2 and TRBJ2-7; 7 bases map to TRBD1. The CDR3 is made up of 12 amino acids. V trimming: 5 bases; J trimming: 5 bases; junction bases outside the gene matches: 3. CDR1 and CDR2 from the germline V gene are SNHLY and FYNNEI. In DNA form, the CDR3 reads TGTGCCAGCAGTTACAGGGGCCACGAGCAGTACTTC. Its translation: CASSYRGHEQYF.

This sequence joins TRBV9 and TRBJ2-1; 7 bases align to TRBD2. After removal of 4 bases from V and 0 bases from J, the junction contained 10 bases not matched to a gene. The CDR3 length is 17 residues. Germline values: CDR1 SGDLS, CDR2 YYNGEE. The CDR3 DNA follows: TGTGCCAGCAGCCCGGGGACTACCAGAAGCTCCTACAATGAGCAGTTCTTC. It specifies CASSPGTTRSSYNEQFF.

The rearrangement uses TRBV19 and TRBJ1-3; D possibly corresponds to TRBD1 (5 bases). Germline CDR1 reads LNHDA; CDR2 reads SQIVND (reference sequence). The CDR3 is 16 amino acids. The V end lost 6 bases, the J end lost 0 bases, and 15 bases lay between the germline ends. The CDR3 DNA reads as TGTGCCAGTAGCGTCGCCAGGGCCTCCTCTGGAAACACCATATATTTT. It specifies CASSVARASSGNTIYF.

This chain joins TRBV7-9 and TRBJ1-2; 7 bases match TRBD1. The CDR3 is 14 amino acids. After removal of 5 bases from V and 8 bases from J, the junction contained 11 bases not matched to a gene. Germline values: CDR1 SEHNR, CDR2 FQNEAQ (reference sequence). As DNA, the CDR3 is TGTGCCAGCAGCGCCGAGGGGGCCTGGGGAGGCTACACCTTC. It codes for CASSAEGAWGGYTF.

This clone turned up a few times. The J gene is TRBJ2-1, the V gene TRBV5-6, with D tentatively TRBD1 (5 bases). This CDR3 has 14 residues. V gave up 4 bases and J gave up 9 bases, with 17 bases separating them. CDR1 SGHDT and CDR2 YYEEEE come from the germline V gene. CDR3 sequence reads: CASSPLMGPGEQFF. The CDR3 DNA sequence: TGTGCCAGCAGCCCCCTAATGGGGCCGGGTGAGCAGTTCTTC.

The table lists this clone with a count of one. The genes are TRBV4-2 and TRBJ2-5; 7 bases match TRBD2. Germline-derived CDR1 and CDR2 are LGHNA and YNFKEQ. The CDR3 consists of 13 residues. V shed 6 bases, J shed 2 bases, and the junction held 3 bases outside the gene matches. The CDR3 nucleotides are TGTGCCAGCAGGAGGGGAGGGCAAGAGACCCAGTACTTC. Its protein is CASRRGGQETQYF.

The gene calls are TRBV7-9 and TRBJ2-2; 10 bases agree with TRBD1. The V gene's germline CDR1 is SEHNR and CDR2 FQNEAQ (reference sequence). This CDR3 contains 18 residues. With V trimmed by 4 bases and J by 3 bases, 11 bases remained unmatched. DNA of the CDR3: TGTGCCAGCAGCTCAACGACAGGGGGCGCTTGGGACACCGGGGAGCTGTTTTTT. Translation: CASSSTTGGAWDTGELFF.

The J gene is TRBJ2-7, the V gene TRBV25-1; TRBD1 matches 7 bases. This CDR3 has 13 amino acids. Germline assignment: CDR1 MGHDK and CDR2 SYGVNS. V lost 2 bases to trimming and J lost 2 bases; unmatched junction nucleotides: 0. The CDR3, as DNA: TGTGCCAGCAGTGAAGACAGGGCCTACGAGCAGTACTTC. Translated, it gives CASSEDRAYEQYF.

The rearrangement links TRBV6-1 to TRBJ1-3, with TRBD1 matching over 7 bases. The CDR3 spans 14 residues. J lost 1 base, V lost 8 bases, and 5 bases had no gene match. Germline CDR1 reads MNHNS; CDR2 reads SASEGT. The CDR3 DNA reads TGTGCCAGCTACACAGGGGATTCTGGAAACACCATATATTTT. It codes for CASYTGDSGNTIYF.

The V and J genes are TRBV4-2 and TRBJ1-4; 9 positions agree with TRBD1. Germline trimming cut 1 base from V and 5 bases from J; bases unmatched to any gene: 5. CDR1 and CDR2 from the germline V gene are LGHNA and YNFKEQ. The CDR3 totals 16 residues. CDR3 nucleotides: TGTGCCAGCAGCCAAGGCCCCGGACAGGGGAATGAAAAACTGTTTTTT. Amino acid sequence: CASSQGPGQGNEKLFF.

This chain joins TRBV29-1 and TRBJ2-3, with TRBD1 as a possible D gene (6 bases). CDR3 size: 15 residues. The V and J ends lost 4 bases and 3 bases respectively, with 17 bases between them. Germline V CDR1 and CDR2: SQVTM, ANQGSEA. CDR3 in DNA: TGCAGCGTTGGACCGCAGGGGCGTCTAACAGATACGCAGTATTTT. It yields the protein CSVGPQGRLTDTQYF.

This chain uses TRBV29-1 with TRBJ2-1; 11 bases agree with TRBD2. The germline CDR1 and CDR2 sequences are SQVTM and ANQGSEA. CDR3 length equals 14 residues. The ends lost 7 bases at V and 5 bases at J; junction bases unmatched: 7. CDR3 bases: TGCAGCGAGATATTAGCGGGGGGGCACAATGAGCAGTTCTTC. Encoded protein: CSEILAGGHNEQFF.

This chain uses TRBV28 with TRBJ2-2; the match to TRBD1 covers 8 bases. The germline CDR1 and CDR2 sequences are MDHEN and SYDVKM. This CDR3 contains 15 residues. With 7 bases clipped from V and 1 base from J, the junction kept 5 bases outside the gene matches. In nucleotides, the CDR3 is TGTGCCAGCACTCGACAGGGGAGGAACACCGGGGAGCTGTTTTTT. Amino acids: CASTRQGRNTGELFF.

The V call is TRBV10-1, the J call TRBJ1-2, with TRBD1 matching over 12 bases. Germline CDR1 reads WNHNN; CDR2 reads SYGVQD (reference sequence). The CDR3 is 16 amino acids. V was clipped by 0 bases and J by 6 bases; unmatched bases: 5. CDR3 sequence (DNA): TGCGCCAGCAGTGAGTCGGGGGACAGGGGGCGAAATGGCTACACCTTC. Translation gives CASSESGDRGRNGYTF.

V gene TRBV18 combines with J gene TRBJ2-7, with a possible D match to TRBD1 (5 bases). The CDR3 is made up of 14 amino acids. Trimming pared 3 bases from V and 3 bases from J, leaving 12 bases between. Germline V gene data show CDR1 as KGHSH and CDR2 as LQKENI. As DNA, the CDR3 is TGTGCCAGCTCACCTTTAGGGGTTGTCTACGAGCAGTACTTC. It encodes CASSPLGVVYEQYF.

The V call is TRBV27, the J call TRBJ2-7; TRBD2 matches 12 bases. The CDR3 is 16 residues long. V dropped 4 bases and J dropped 11; count of bases not matched to a gene: 15. CDR1 is MNHEY, CDR2 SMNVEV, per germline (reference sequence). The DNA of the CDR3 is TGTGCCAGCAGTTCCCCATCACTAGCGGGGGGTTCCTCTGAGTACTTC. It yields the protein CASSSPSLAGGSSEYF.

The chain is built from TRBV28 and TRBJ1-5; 10 bases match TRBD1. The germline CDR1 and CDR2 sequences are MDHEN and SYDVKM. CDR3 length: 13 residues. V shed 6 bases, J shed 7 bases, and the junction held 3 bases outside the gene matches. Here the CDR3 DNA reads TGTGCCAGCAGAAGACAGGGGGCCCAGCCCCAGCATTTT. Protein: CASRRQGAQPQHF.

A word on this clone: At one boundary the junction diverges from the germline segment, which might be a read error. The chain is built from TRBV30 and TRBJ2-5; the D gene is possibly TRBD2 (6 bases). Germline V gives CDR1 GTSNPN, CDR2 SVGIG (reference sequence). This CDR3 contains 15 residues. In DNA, the CDR3 is TGTGCCTGGAGTTTTACACCGGGACTTTTAGAGGCCCAGTACTTC. Protein sequence: CAWSFTPGLLEAQYF. The full variable domain, its missing parts supplied by reference TRBV30 and TRBJ2-5, is SQTIHQWPATLVQPVGSPLSLECTVEGTSNPNLYWYRQAAGRGLQLLFYSVGIGQISSEVPQNLSASRPQDRQFILSSKKLLLSDSGFYLCAWSFTPGLLEAQYFGPGTRLLVL.

The rearrangement links TRBV18 to TRBJ2-7; D ambiguous. V was shortened by 9 bases and J by 2 bases, with 11 bases between the two germline ends. Germline CDR1 and CDR2: KGHSH and LQKENI. The CDR3 is 12 amino acids. The CDR3 DNA reads TGTGCCAGTTCGGGTGGCACCTACGAGCAGTACTTC. It specifies CASSGGTYEQYF.

The chain recombines TRBV9 with TRBJ2-7, with 12 bases identical to TRBD2. Judging by the DNA end, TRBJ2-5 fits better; the J call may be wrong. Germline V gives CDR1 SGDLS, CDR2 YYNGEE. The CDR3 length is 14 residues. As DNA, the CDR3 is TGTGCCAGCAACGGGGGACTAGCGGGCGAGACCCAGTACTTC. It codes for CASNGGLAGETQYF.

The genes are TRBV9 and TRBJ1-2, with a tentative D call TRBD1 (5 bases). CDR3 size: 15 residues. CDR1 is SGDLS, CDR2 YYNGEE, per germline. Trimming removed 0 bases at V and 0 bases at J, with 9 bases between. The CDR3 loop is CASSVGRAANYGYTF. CDR3 bases: TGTGCCAGCAGCGTAGGCAGGGCCGCTAACTATGGCTACACCTTC.

The chain is built from TRBV15 and TRBJ2-3, with D maybe TRBD2 (6 bases). The germline V gene encodes CDR1 LNHNV and CDR2 YYDKDF (reference sequence). The CDR3 is made up of 17 amino acids. With 0 bases removed from V and 3 bases from J, the gap between germline ends came to 16 bases. In DNA form, the CDR3 reads TGTGCCACCAGCAGAGATTTGCCCTGGGCGGGGACAGATACGCAGTATTTT. Amino acid sequence: CATSRDLPWAGTDTQYF.